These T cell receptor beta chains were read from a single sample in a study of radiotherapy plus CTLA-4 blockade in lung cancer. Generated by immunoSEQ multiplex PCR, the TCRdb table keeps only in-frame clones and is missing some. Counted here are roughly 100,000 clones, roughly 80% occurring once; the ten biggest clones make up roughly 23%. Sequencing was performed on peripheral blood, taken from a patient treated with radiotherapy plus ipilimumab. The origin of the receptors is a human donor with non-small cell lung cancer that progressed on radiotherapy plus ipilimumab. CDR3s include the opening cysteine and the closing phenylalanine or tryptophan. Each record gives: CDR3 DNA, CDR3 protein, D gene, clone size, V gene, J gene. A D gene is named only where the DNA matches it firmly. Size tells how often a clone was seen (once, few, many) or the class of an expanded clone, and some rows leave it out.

CDR3 DNA: TGTGCCAGCAGTTCCGGGCAGGCAGTAAGGGGGAATGAGCAGTTCTTC
CDR3 protein: CASSSGQAVRGNEQFF
D gene: .
clone size: once
V gene: TRBV28
J gene: TRBJ2-1

CDR3 DNA: TGCGCCAGCAGCCGCCCGGGAGACGAGCAGTACTTC
CDR3 protein: CASSRPGDEQYF
D gene: .
clone size: few
V gene: TRBV5-1
J gene: TRBJ2-7

CDR3 DNA: TGTGCCAGCAGCGCCGGCCAGGGCACAGATACGCAGTATTTT
CDR3 protein: CASSAGQGTDTQYF
D gene: .
clone size: .
V gene: TRBV5-5
J gene: TRBJ2-3

CDR3 DNA: TGTGCCATCAGTGAGATACTAGCGGGAGGATCCACAGATACGCAGTATTTT
CDR3 protein: CAISEILAGGSTDTQYF
D gene: TRBD2
clone size: once
V gene: TRBV10-3
J gene: TRBJ2-3

CDR3 DNA: TGTGCCACCTGGGGGCGACGATTACCGAACACTGAAGCTTTCTTT
CDR3 protein: CATWGRRLPNTEAFF
D gene: .
clone size: .
V gene: TRBV6-5
J gene: TRBJ1-1

CDR3 DNA: TGTGCCTGGAGTGTACAGGCAGGGTTCAATCAGCCCCAGCATTTT
CDR3 protein: CAWSVQAGFNQPQHF
D gene: .
clone size: .
V gene: TRBV30
J gene: TRBJ1-5

CDR3 DNA: TGTGCCAGCAGTGAAGCAGCTACAGGGGTTTGCACCTTC
CDR3 protein: CASSEAATGVCTF
D gene: TRBD1
clone size: .
V gene: TRBV2
J gene: TRBJ1-2

CDR3 DNA: TGTGCCACCAGCAGAGATTTGAGGGGAGATGGCTACACCTTC
CDR3 protein: CATSRDLRGDGYTF
D gene: .
clone size: .
V gene: TRBV15
J gene: TRBJ1-2

CDR3 DNA: TGTGCCAGCAGTGAATGGAGCGGGAGCTACAATGAGCAGTTCTTC
CDR3 protein: CASSEWSGSYNEQFF
D gene: TRBD2
clone size: once
V gene: TRBV6-1
J gene: TRBJ2-1

CDR3 DNA: TGCGCCAGCAGCCAAGAGTACCGGGACACTAGATACAATGAGCAGTTCTTC
CDR3 protein: CASSQEYRDTRYNEQFF
D gene: .
clone size: .
V gene: TRBV4-1
J gene: TRBJ2-1

CDR3 DNA: TGTGCCAGCAGCTCAGGCCCGGGGGGCTACACCTTC
CDR3 protein: CASSSGPGGYTF
D gene: .
clone size: .
V gene: TRBV9
J gene: TRBJ1-2

CDR3 DNA: TGTGCCACCAGCCCGGGACAGGGGAGGGAGACCCAGTACTTC
CDR3 protein: CATSPGQGRETQYF
D gene: TRBD1
clone size: .
V gene: TRBV15
J gene: TRBJ2-5

CDR3 DNA: TGCAGCGTTCTGCAGAGCTACGAGCAGTACTTC
CDR3 protein: CSVLQSYEQYF
D gene: .
clone size: .
V gene: TRBV29-1
J gene: TRBJ2-7

CDR3 DNA: TGTGCCAGCAGCTTGACAGGGGGAAACACCATATATTTT
CDR3 protein: CASSLTGGNTIYF
D gene: .
clone size: .
V gene: TRBV5-4
J gene: TRBJ1-3

CDR3 DNA: TGTGCCAGCAGCCCCCTGGGAGGGGCGGGAAAACTGTTTTTT
CDR3 protein: CASSPLGGAGKLFF
D gene: .
clone size: .
V gene: TRBV14
J gene: TRBJ1-4

CDR3 DNA: TGTGCCAGCAGCGCCGGACTAGCGGTTAACACCGGGGAGCTGTTTTTT
CDR3 protein: CASSAGLAVNTGELFF
D gene: TRBD2
clone size: .
V gene: TRBV5-4
J gene: TRBJ2-2

CDR3 DNA: TGTGCCAGTAGTCTAGCACCAGGGGGAAATGAGCAGTTCTTC
CDR3 protein: CASSLAPGGNEQFF
D gene: TRBD1
clone size: .
V gene: TRBV19
J gene: TRBJ2-1

CDR3 DNA: TGTGCCAGCAGCTTAGCGGGAAGCGGGAGGGCCGTAACAGATACGCAGTATTTT
CDR3 protein: CASSLAGSGRAVTDTQYF
D gene: TRBD2
clone size: .
V gene: TRBV7-6
J gene: TRBJ2-3

CDR3 DNA: TGTGCCTGGAGTGTAACCGGGGGACGGCAGCCCCAGCATTTT
CDR3 protein: CAWSVTGGRQPQHF
D gene: .
clone size: .
V gene: TRBV30
J gene: TRBJ1-5

CDR3 DNA: TGTGCCAGCAGCATGACAGTTCCAGATACGCAGTATTTT
CDR3 protein: CASSMTVPDTQYF
D gene: .
clone size: once
V gene: TRBV7-8
J gene: TRBJ2-3

CDR3 DNA: TGTGCCAGCAGTCTAACAGGGGGTGTTTACGAGCAGTACTTC
CDR3 protein: CASSLTGGVYEQYF
D gene: TRBD1
clone size: once
V gene: TRBV27
J gene: TRBJ2-7

CDR3 DNA: TGTGCCAGCAGCTCCCCCCGGAGACAAACAGGGGCCGGGGAGCTGTTTTTT
CDR3 protein: CASSSPRRQTGAGELFF
D gene: TRBD1
clone size: .
V gene: TRBV7-9
J gene: TRBJ2-2

CDR3 DNA: TGCAGTGCCGACGACAGTGAAAAACTGTTTTTT
CDR3 protein: CSADDSEKLFF
D gene: .
clone size: .
V gene: TRBV20-1
J gene: TRBJ1-4

CDR3 DNA: TGTGCCAGCAGTAGACTAGCGGGAGAAACAGATACGCAGTATTTT
CDR3 protein: CASSRLAGETDTQYF
D gene: TRBD2
clone size: .
V gene: TRBV6-4
J gene: TRBJ2-3

CDR3 DNA: TGCGCCAGCAGCTCGTACGGGTCCACAGATACGCAGTATTTT
CDR3 protein: CASSSYGSTDTQYF
D gene: .
clone size: .
V gene: TRBV5-1
J gene: TRBJ2-3

CDR3 DNA: TGTGCCAGCAGCCAAGAGACAGGGGCCAATTCACCCCTCCACTTT
CDR3 protein: CASSQETGANSPLHF
D gene: TRBD1
clone size: .
V gene: TRBV4-2
J gene: TRBJ1-6

CDR3 DNA: TGTGCCAGCAGCTTAAAGGCCCCTGGAAACACCATATATTTT
CDR3 protein: CASSLKAPGNTIYF
D gene: .
clone size: few
V gene: TRBV5-6
J gene: TRBJ1-3

CDR3 DNA: TGTGCCAGCAGCTTCCGGACTAGCGGGACCCACACAGATACGCAGTATTTT
CDR3 protein: CASSFRTSGTHTDTQYF
D gene: TRBD2
clone size: .
V gene: TRBV11-3
J gene: TRBJ2-3

CDR3 DNA: TGTGCCAGCAGTTTAGTTAACCGCCAAGAGACCCAGTACTTC
CDR3 protein: CASSLVNRQETQYF
D gene: .
clone size: .
V gene: TRBV27
J gene: TRBJ2-5

CDR3 DNA: TGCGCCAGCAGCTTCGATTGGGGCAGCGATTCACCCCTCCACTTT
CDR3 protein: CASSFDWGSDSPLHF
D gene: .
clone size: .
V gene: TRBV5-1
J gene: TRBJ1-6

CDR3 DNA: TGTGCCAGCAGCGTAGTGGGACTAGGGATCCATGAGCAGTTCTTC
CDR3 protein: CASSVVGLGIHEQFF
D gene: TRBD2
clone size: .
V gene: TRBV9
J gene: TRBJ2-1

CDR3 DNA: TGTGCCAGCAGCGTAGGAAACGCAGGGGGCTTTGGCTACACCTTC
CDR3 protein: CASSVGNAGGFGYTF
D gene: TRBD1
clone size: once
V gene: TRBV9
J gene: TRBJ1-2

CDR3 DNA: TGTGCCAGCAGCCCATTGGCGGGTCAGCCCCAGCATTTT
CDR3 protein: CASSPLAGQPQHF
D gene: .
clone size: few
V gene: TRBV7-2
J gene: TRBJ1-5

CDR3 DNA: TGTGCCAGCAGCACTGGACAGGAATTTGAAGCTTTCTTT
CDR3 protein: CASSTGQEFEAFF
D gene: TRBD1
clone size: .
V gene: TRBV16
J gene: TRBJ1-1

CDR3 DNA: TGCGCCAGCAGCCATATTCGGGAGGGAAACACCGGGGAGCTGTTTTTT
CDR3 protein: CASSHIREGNTGELFF
D gene: TRBD2
clone size: .
V gene: TRBV4-1
J gene: TRBJ2-2

CDR3 DNA: TGTGCCAGCGGACTAGCGGACACAGATACGCAGTATTTT
CDR3 protein: CASGLADTDTQYF
D gene: TRBD2
clone size: .
V gene: TRBV6-5
J gene: TRBJ2-3

CDR3 DNA: TGTGCCAGCTCATCGGGACAAACCGGAGACACCATATATTTT
CDR3 protein: CASSSGQTGDTIYF
D gene: .
clone size: .
V gene: TRBV18
J gene: TRBJ1-3

CDR3 DNA: TGCAGCGCCGATGACAGGGGGTCTTACAATGAGCAGTTCTTC
CDR3 protein: CSADDRGSYNEQFF
D gene: TRBD1
clone size: .
V gene: TRBV29-1
J gene: TRBJ2-1

CDR3 DNA: TGTGCCAGCAGATTAATGAACACTGAAGCTTTCTTT
CDR3 protein: CASRLMNTEAFF
D gene: .
clone size: .
V gene: TRBV28
J gene: TRBJ1-1

CDR3 DNA: TGTGCCAGCAGCCCCGAGCGGGAGTGGGTCACAGATACGCAGTATTTT
CDR3 protein: CASSPEREWVTDTQYF
D gene: TRBD2
clone size: .
V gene: TRBV7-9
J gene: TRBJ2-3

CDR3 DNA: TGCGCCAGCAGCCAAGAACTAACAGGGGGGGATTACTACGAGCAGTACTTC
CDR3 protein: CASSQELTGGDYYEQYF
D gene: .
clone size: .
V gene: TRBV4-1
J gene: TRBJ2-7

CDR3 DNA: TGCGCCAGCAGAAGAGGACTAGCGGGAGGGAACACAGATACGCAGTATTTT
CDR3 protein: CASRRGLAGGNTDTQYF
D gene: TRBD2
clone size: .
V gene: TRBV23-1
J gene: TRBJ2-3

CDR3 DNA: TGTGCCAGCACCCCCTCCGGGACAGGGCGTAAGCACACTGAAGCTTTCTTT
CDR3 protein: CASTPSGTGRKHTEAFF
D gene: TRBD1
clone size: .
V gene: TRBV27
J gene: TRBJ1-1

CDR3 DNA: TGTGCCAGCAGTGAAGTAATCACTAGCACAGATACGCAGTATTTT
CDR3 protein: CASSEVITSTDTQYF
D gene: .
clone size: .
V gene: TRBV6-1
J gene: TRBJ2-3

CDR3 DNA: TGTGCCATCAGTTCAGGGGGCCCGAGGGAAAAACTGTTTTTT
CDR3 protein: CAISSGGPREKLFF
D gene: TRBD1
clone size: few
V gene: TRBV10-3
J gene: TRBJ1-4

CDR3 DNA: TGTGCCAGCAGTGGACTAGCGGGTAGCACAGATACGCAGTATTTT
CDR3 protein: CASSGLAGSTDTQYF
D gene: TRBD2
clone size: .
V gene: TRBV6-4
J gene: TRBJ2-3

CDR3 DNA: TGTGCCACCAGCAGAGACACCATGAACACTGAAGCTTTCTTT
CDR3 protein: CATSRDTMNTEAFF
D gene: .
clone size: .
V gene: TRBV15
J gene: TRBJ1-1